Below, one TCR beta chain is given with its context. TCRdb's table, derived via immunoSEQ multiplex PCR, lists solely in-frame clones and lacks some. The profile shows roughly 230,000 clones, over 80% of them singletons. This specimen belongs to a study of blood T cell repertoires in COVID-19. Study overall: COVID-19 samples, acute and convalescent, were from the United States, Italy and Spain. Sample material is recorded as cDNA or gDNA derived from T cells, B-cell-depleted T cells, or PBMCs.

This receptor was obtained from a man aged 35 to 55 with acute or convalescent COVID-19. The sequenced sample was peripheral blood.

As DNA, the CDR3 is TGTGCCAGCGAGGACAGGGCTAGCACAGATACGCAGTATTTT. This translates into CASEDRASTDTQYF. The V call is TRBV10-3, the J call TRBJ2-3; TRBD1 aligns across 8 bases. There are 14 residues in the CDR3. The junction had 6 bases not matched to a gene; V was cut back by 10 bases and J by 0 bases. Per the germline V gene, CDR1 is ENHRY and CDR2 is SYGVKD.